The 18 T cell receptor beta chains reported below all come from one sample, sequenced in a study of PD-1 blockade in mismatch repair-deficient tumors. The data were produced by immunoSEQ multiplex PCR, yet TCRdb's version contains in-frame clones alone and is incomplete. Here the sample spans approximately 9,300 clones, just over 90% being singletons. Stated time point: 10-day in vitro stimulation with candidate neoantigen peptide 3. Their antigen targets remain unknown. The input for sequencing was cells cultured in vitro, taken from a patient treated with pembrolizumab. The receptor source for this set is an adult with mismatch repair-deficient cancer.

The chain has TRBV30 and TRBJ2-7; a weak D match, TRBD2 (5 bases). V lost 0 bases and J 2 bases, leaving 11 bases between the germline ends. The CDR3 length is 14 residues. The V gene's germline CDR1 is GTSNPN and CDR2 SVGIG (reference sequence). CDR3 in DNA: TGTGCCTGGAGTGTCGATAGCGCCGCCTACGAGCAGTACTTC. Translation: CAWSVDSAAYEQYF. The whole variable domain, remainder taken from reference TRBV30 and TRBJ2-7, is SQTIHQWPATLVQPVGSPLSLECTVEGTSNPNLYWYRQAAGRGLQLLFYSVGIGQISSEVPQNLSASRPQDRQFILSSKKLLLSDSGFYLCAWSVDSAAYEQYFGPGTRLTVT.

The gene calls are TRBV18 and TRBJ2-1; 9 bases match TRBD2. This CDR3 contains 16 residues. Germline V CDR1 and CDR2: KGHSH, LQKENI. V lost 1 base to trimming and J lost 5 bases; unmatched junction nucleotides: 6. The CDR3 bases are TGTGCCAGCTCACCACAGAGCGGGAGGACAAACAATGAGCAGTTCTTC. It encodes CASSPQSGRTNNEQFF.

The chain uses TRBV27 and TRBJ1-5; tentative D call: TRBD1 (6 bases). Trimming cost V 3 bases and J 2 bases, with 11 bases left between them. CDR1 is MNHEY and CDR2 is SMNVEV in the germline V gene (reference sequence). CDR3 size: 15 residues. The DNA of the CDR3 is TGTGCCAGCAGTTTTGGGCCAGGGGGCAATCAGCCCCAGCATTTT. Protein: CASSFGPGGNQPQHF.

V gene TRBV9 combines with J gene TRBJ1-2; TRBD1 matches at 9 bases. Germline CDR1 is SGDLS and CDR2 is YYNGEE. J was trimmed by 2 bases and V by 4 bases; bases with no gene match: 3. This CDR3 contains 14 residues. The CDR3 spells CASSTGTGNYGYTF. The DNA for the CDR3 is TGTGCCAGCAGCACCGGGACAGGGAACTATGGCTACACCTTC.

The rearrangement uses TRBV6-5 and TRBJ1-3; D not resolved. The length of the CDR3 is 13 residues. V lost 2 bases, J lost 2 bases, and 4 bases lay in between. CDR1 and CDR2 from the germline V gene are MNHEY and SVGAGI. The DNA for the CDR3 is TGTGCCAGCAGTTACCATGCTGGAAACACCATATATTTT. Translated, it gives CASSYHAGNTIYF.

As concerns this clone: Sequence at one end of the junction differs from germline and may be a read error. This sequence joins TRBV28 and TRBJ1-1; 7 bases fit TRBD1. The CDR3 has 13 amino acids. The germline V gene has CDR1 MDHEN and CDR2 SYDVKM. CDR3 in DNA: TGTGCCAGCTGTTTAGCGGGGACAGTCGAAGCTTTCTTT. Protein: CASCLAGTVEAFF.

The chain uses TRBV29-1 and TRBJ2-1; 10 positions agree with TRBD2. The CDR3 length is 15 residues. The V segment lost 4 bases and the J segment 0 bases; nucleotides outside the gene matches: 3. Per the germline V gene, CDR1 is SQVTM and CDR2 is ANQGSEA. The CDR3 DNA is TGCAGCGTTGGGCTAGCGGGAGCCTCCTACAATGAGCAGTTCTTC. Its protein is CSVGLAGASYNEQFF.

The chain recombines TRBV30 with TRBJ1-5; TRBD1 matches at 8 bases. Germline V gene sequence: CDR1 GTSNPN, CDR2 SVGIG (reference sequence). V gave up 1 base and J gave up 0 bases; unmatched junction bases: 11. This CDR3 is built from 18 residues. This CDR3 is CAWSGPLGTGYSNQPQHF. The CDR3 DNA reads TGTGCCTGGAGTGGACCCTTAGGGACAGGCTATAGCAATCAGCCCCAGCATTTT.

V usage is TRBV7-8 and J usage is TRBJ1-5, with unresolved D. There are 15 residues in the CDR3. The germline V and J ends were trimmed by 0 bases and 2 bases, with 8 bases remaining between them. Germline values: CDR1 SGHVS, CDR2 FQNEAQ. The CDR3 loop is CASSLARVGNQPQHF. The CDR3 DNA reads TGTGCCAGCAGCTTAGCAAGGGTGGGCAATCAGCCCCAGCATTTT.

This chain joins TRBV15 and TRBJ2-6, with D perhaps assigned TRBD1 or TRBD2 (6 bases each). Germline V CDR1 and CDR2: LNHNV, YYDKDF (reference sequence). V was clipped by 2 bases and J by 4 bases, with 15 bases between them. This CDR3 has 17 amino acids. The CDR3 loop reads CATSRPGGQRGANVLTF. The DNA of the CDR3 is TGTGCCACCAGCAGACCTGGGGGGCAGAGAGGGGCCAACGTCCTGACTTTC.

This chain joins TRBV19 and TRBJ2-2; a possible D gene is TRBD2 (6 bases). V gave up 4 bases and J gave up 1 base, with 19 bases separating them. Per the germline V gene, CDR1 is LNHDA and CDR2 is SQIVND (reference sequence). The CDR3 runs to 18 residues. CDR3 bases: TGTGCCAGTAGTACGGGTACTCTAGCGACTTGGAACACCGGGGAGCTGTTTTTT. Translated, it gives CASSTGTLATWNTGELFF.

This sequence joins TRBV28 and TRBJ1-2; no definite D call. The CDR3 has 16 residues. Per germline, CDR1 MDHEN and CDR2 SYDVKM. Trimming shortened V by 1 base and J by 0 bases, and 12 bases separated the two germline ends. For the CDR3, the DNA is TGTGCCAGCAGTTTATACCTTGGCCAGTCTAACTATGGCTACACCTTC. The encoded protein is CASSLYLGQSNYGYTF.

This clone was seen once. The rearrangement joins TRBV5-1 to TRBJ2-5; maybe TRBD1 (6 bases). The CDR3 consists of 13 residues. The germline V and J ends were trimmed by 2 bases and 5 bases, with 10 bases remaining between them. Germline CDR1 SGHRS, CDR2 YFSETQ. The CDR3 coding sequence is TGCGCCAGCAGCTTCCAGGGGAGCGAGACCCAGTACTTC. Amino acids: CASSFQGSETQYF.

This clone was seen only once. This chain uses TRBV14 with TRBJ1-4, with a possible D match to TRBD1 (5 bases). V was trimmed by 3 bases and J by 0 bases, leaving 8 bases between them. The CDR3 runs to 15 residues. Germline-derived CDR1 and CDR2 are SGHDN and FVKESK. CDR3 coding DNA: TGTGCCAGCAGCCATGTGGGGGCAACTAATGAAAAACTGTTTTTT. Protein product: CASSHVGATNEKLFF.

The chain carries TRBV11-2 and TRBJ2-1; maybe TRBD2 (6 bases). The V end lost 10 bases, the J end lost 9 bases, and 19 bases lay between the germline ends. The CDR3 spans 13 residues. Germline values: CDR1 SGHAT, CDR2 FQNNGV. CDR3 sequence: CATSTGLGGEQFF. The CDR3 region has the DNA TGTGCCACCTCTACCGGGTTGGGGGGTGAGCAGTTCTTC.

V and J are TRBV30 and TRBJ1-1; D not resolved. With 5 bases removed from V and 3 bases from J, the gap between germline ends came to 19 bases. The CDR3 has 15 amino acids. Germline V gene lookup returns CDR1 GTSNPN and CDR2 SVGIG (reference sequence). The CDR3 region has the DNA TGTGCCTGGTCTAGTCGGTCCTTGAGGCACACTGAAGCTTTCTTT. Its protein product is CAWSSRSLRHTEAFF.

The chain links TRBV7-6 to TRBJ2-3, with D uncertain. This CDR3 is 14 amino acids long. Germline V gene lookup returns CDR1 SGHVS and CDR2 FNYEAQ. V lost 2 bases to trimming and J lost 1 base, with 7 bases between them. CDR3 sequence: CASSLRTGTDTQYF. As DNA, the CDR3 is TGTGCCAGCAGCTTAAGGACCGGCACAGATACGCAGTATTTT.

This clone was picked up one time. This chain links TRBV11-2 with TRBJ2-1; D may correspond to TRBD1 or TRBD2 (6 bases each). Germline assignment: CDR1 SGHAT and CDR2 FQNNGV. V shed 7 bases and J shed 0 bases, with 16 bases lying between them. This CDR3 contains 16 residues. CDR3 DNA: TGTGCCAGCACCGTAACGGGGGCGAGCTCCTACAATGAGCAGTTCTTC. This sequence encodes CASTVTGASSYNEQFF.